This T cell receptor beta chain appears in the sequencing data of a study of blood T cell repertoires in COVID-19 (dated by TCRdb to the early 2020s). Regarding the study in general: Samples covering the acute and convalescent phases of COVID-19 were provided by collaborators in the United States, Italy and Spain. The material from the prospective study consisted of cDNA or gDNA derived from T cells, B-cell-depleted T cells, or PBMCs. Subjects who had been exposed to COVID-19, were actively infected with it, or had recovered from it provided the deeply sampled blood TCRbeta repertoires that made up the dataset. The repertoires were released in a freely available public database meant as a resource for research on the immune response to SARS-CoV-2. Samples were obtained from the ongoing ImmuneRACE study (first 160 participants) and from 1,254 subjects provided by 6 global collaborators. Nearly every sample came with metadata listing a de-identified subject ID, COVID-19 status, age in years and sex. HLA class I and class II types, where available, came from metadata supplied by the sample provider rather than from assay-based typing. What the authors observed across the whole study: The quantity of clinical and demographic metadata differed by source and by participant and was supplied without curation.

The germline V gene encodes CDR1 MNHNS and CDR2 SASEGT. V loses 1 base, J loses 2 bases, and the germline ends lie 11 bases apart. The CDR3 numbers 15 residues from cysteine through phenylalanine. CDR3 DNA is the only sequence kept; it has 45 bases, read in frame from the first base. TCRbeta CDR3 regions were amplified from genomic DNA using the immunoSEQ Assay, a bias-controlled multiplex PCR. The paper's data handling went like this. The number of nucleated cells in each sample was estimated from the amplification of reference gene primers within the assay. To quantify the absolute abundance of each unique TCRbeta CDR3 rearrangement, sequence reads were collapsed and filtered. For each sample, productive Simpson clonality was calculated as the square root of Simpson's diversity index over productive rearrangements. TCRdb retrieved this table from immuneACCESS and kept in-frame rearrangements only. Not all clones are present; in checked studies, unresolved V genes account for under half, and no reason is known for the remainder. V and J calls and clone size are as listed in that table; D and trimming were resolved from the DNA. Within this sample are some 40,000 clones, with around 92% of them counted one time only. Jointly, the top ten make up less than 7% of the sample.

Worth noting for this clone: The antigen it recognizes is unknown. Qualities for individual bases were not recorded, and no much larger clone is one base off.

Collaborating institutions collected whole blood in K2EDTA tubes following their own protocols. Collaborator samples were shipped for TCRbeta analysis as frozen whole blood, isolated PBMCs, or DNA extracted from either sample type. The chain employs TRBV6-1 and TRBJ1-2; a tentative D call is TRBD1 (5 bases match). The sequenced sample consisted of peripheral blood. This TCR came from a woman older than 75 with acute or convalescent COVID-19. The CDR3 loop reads CASSEGGVWNYGYTF. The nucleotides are TGTGCCAGCAGTGAAGGGGGGGTTTGGAACTATGGCTACACCTTC.